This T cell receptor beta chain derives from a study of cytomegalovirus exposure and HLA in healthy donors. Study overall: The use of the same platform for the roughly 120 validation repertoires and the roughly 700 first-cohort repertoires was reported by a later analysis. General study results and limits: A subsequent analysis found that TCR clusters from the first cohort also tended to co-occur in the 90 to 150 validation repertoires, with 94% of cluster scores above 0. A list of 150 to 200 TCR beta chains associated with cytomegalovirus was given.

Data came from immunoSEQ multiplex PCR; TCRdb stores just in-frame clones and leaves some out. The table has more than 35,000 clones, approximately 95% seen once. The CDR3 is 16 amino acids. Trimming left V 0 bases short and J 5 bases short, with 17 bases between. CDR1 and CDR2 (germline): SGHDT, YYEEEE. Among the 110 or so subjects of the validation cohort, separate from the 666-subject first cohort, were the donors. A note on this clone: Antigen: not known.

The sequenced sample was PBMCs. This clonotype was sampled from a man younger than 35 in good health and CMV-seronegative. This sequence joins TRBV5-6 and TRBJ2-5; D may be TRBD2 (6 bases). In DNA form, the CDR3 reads TGTGCCAGCAGCTTGGCCGGGAGAGGGGATACGGAGACCCAGTACTTC. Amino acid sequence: CASSLAGRGDTETQYF.